Listed below are T cell receptor beta chains from one sample, sequenced in a study of cytomegalovirus exposure and HLA in healthy donors. Profiling relied on immunoSEQ multiplex PCR, and the TCRdb table lists in-frame clones only, not all of them. Of about 160,000 clones listed, roughly 91% were seen once; the top ten hold 3%. The sequenced sample was PBMCs. These receptors all come from a man in his late teens or twenties in good health and CMV-seronegative. Each CDR3 is given with its conserved first and last residue. D genes are given only for firm matches. Clone size is not always given. Where it is, it says once, few, many or a class for expanded clones.

>TRBV29-1|.|TRBJ2-5|.
TGCAGCGTTGTTAAGGGAGGAGAGACCCAGTACTTC
CSVVKGGETQYF
>TRBV7-6|.|TRBJ1-2|TRBD1
TGTGCCAGCAGCTTAGGACAGGGTGCTAACTATGGCTACACCTTC
CASSLGQGANYGYTF
>TRBV7-9|.|TRBJ1-2|.
TGTGCCAGCAGCTTAGTAGGGGACTATGGCTACACCTTC
CASSLVGDYGYTF
>TRBV4-1|once|TRBJ1-1|TRBD1
TGCGCCAGCAGCCCCGGGACAGTGGGCACTGAAGCTTTCTTT
CASSPGTVGTEAFF
>TRBV6-1|.|TRBJ2-3|TRBD1
TGTGCCAGCATGACAGGGTTGGATACGCAGTATTTT
CASMTGLDTQYF
>TRBV29-1|once|TRBJ2-5|TRBD2
TGCAGCGTTGGAGAACGGGGGGGCGAAGAGACCCAGTACTTC
CSVGERGGEETQYF
>TRBV10-1|.|TRBJ2-1|.
TGCGCCAGCAGTGAGTCGAACTTGGGGGGGCAGTTCTTC
CASSESNLGGQFF
>TRBV28|.|TRBJ2-5|TRBD2
TGTGCCAGCAGTTTACTTCCTACTATAGCGGGAGGGCGGGAGACCCAGTACTTC
CASSLLPTIAGGRETQYF
>TRBV29-1|.|TRBJ2-4|.
TGCAGCGTTGCCGTTTTTATAGCCAAAAACATTCAGTACTTC
CSVAVFIAKNIQYF
>TRBV7-2|.|TRBJ2-7|TRBD2
TGTGCCAGCAGCTTAATGACTAGCGGGATTTACGAGCAGTACTTC
CASSLMTSGIYEQYF
>TRBV18|.|TRBJ1-3|.
TGTGCCAGCTCACCAGAACAGGGTCCTGGAAACACCATATATTTT
CASSPEQGPGNTIYF
>TRBV5-6|many|TRBJ1-1|.
TGTGCCAGCAGCTTAAGGGGGTTCGTTTCTGAAGCTTTCTTT
CASSLRGFVSEAFF
>TRBV2|.|TRBJ1-5|TRBD1
TGTGCCAGCAGGAGAGGGGGCTCAAATCAGCCCCAGCATTTT
CASRRGGSNQPQHF
>TRBV28|.|TRBJ1-5|TRBD1
TGTGCCAGCAGTTATGGGACAGGGTATCAGCCCCAGCATTTT
CASSYGTGYQPQHF
>TRBV10-2|.|TRBJ2-1|TRBD2
TGCGCCACAGAGGGACTAGCGTGGAATGAGCAGTTCTTC
CATEGLAWNEQFF
>TRBV7-9|.|TRBJ2-5|.
TGTGCCAGCAGCTTATACGAGACACGACAAGAGACCCAGTACTTC
CASSLYETRQETQYF
>TRBV11-2|.|TRBJ2-5|.
TGTGCCAGCAGCTTAGATTTGGGGGCTCAAGAGACCCAGTACTTC
CASSLDLGAQETQYF
>TRBV28|.|TRBJ1-1|TRBD1
TGTGCCAGCAGTCTACAGGGGCCCCAAGCTTTCTTT
CASSLQGPQAFF
>TRBV5-1|once|TRBJ2-2|.
TGCGCCAGCAGGGGGGACTCTTACACCGGGGAGCTGTTTTTT
CASRGDSYTGELFF
>TRBV4-3|once|TRBJ2-2|TRBD2
TGCGCCAGCAGCCAATTAAGTGGAGCGGGAGTCACCGGGGAGCTGTTTTTT
CASSQLSGAGVTGELFF
>TRBV5-6|.|TRBJ2-2|TRBD2
TGTGCCAGCAGCTTTCGGGGGGGCACCGGGGAGCTGTTTTTT
CASSFRGGTGELFF
>TRBV5-4|.|TRBJ2-5|TRBD1
TGTGCCAGCAGCTTAGGCAGGGGGCGAGAGACCCAGTACTTC
CASSLGRGRETQYF
>TRBV6-5|.|TRBJ1-1|.
TGTGCCAGCAGTTCGACAGAAAACACTGAAGCTTTCTTT
CASSSTENTEAFF
>TRBV2|few|TRBJ1-1|.
TGTGCCAGCAGTGTCGAGGGTCAAGCTTTCTTT
CASSVEGQAFF
>TRBV2|.|TRBJ2-1|.
TGTGCCAGCAGGGGGGGTCGTCAAGAAAGCGGTAATGAGCAGTTCTTC
CASRGGRQESGNEQFF
>TRBV30|.|TRBJ1-1|.
TGTGCCTCGGGGGACGGGGCGGTCACTGAAGCTTTCTTT
CASGDGAVTEAFF
>TRBV5-1|.|TRBJ2-1|TRBD2
TGCGCCAGCAGCCCGTCCCTGAGCGGGGGGGCGAATGAGCAGTTCTTC
CASSPSLSGGANEQFF
>TRBV5-1|.|TRBJ1-2|TRBD1
TGCGCCAGCAGCTTGTTCCTTCAGGGGGCTGATGGCTACACCTTC
CASSLFLQGADGYTF